Included here is one T cell receptor (beta chain) sequence, with context. This record belongs to a study of shared T cell receptors in the human thymus. Sequencing was performed with immunoSEQ multiplex PCR; in TCRdb, only in-frame clones are kept and a portion is missing. The table includes more than 550,000 clones, around 85% detected once. Germline loops: CDR1 MNHEY, CDR2 SMNVEV (reference sequence). Trimming cost V 2 bases and J 5 bases, with 12 bases left between them. There are 15 residues in the CDR3. This same sample was also part of a study on human thymus T cells. That paper adds: The donors were infants in Finland with congenital heart defects, otherwise immunologically healthy. Thymic and blood repertoires appeared to show biased V and J gene usage. Related research described strongly overlapping thymic repertoires in unrelated people.

This receptor was identified in a girl under three years old with a congenital heart defect. Sequenced input: thymocytes. This chain connects TRBV27 to TRBJ1-4; unclear D gene. The CDR3 DNA follows: TGTGCCAGCAGTTTAAAAGTCAGCGCCAATGAAAAACTGTTTTTT. Protein: CASSLKVSANEKLFF.